This paragraph covers one TCR beta chain sequence. In the original analysis: By means of reference gene primer amplification, nucleated cell counts were estimated. Here immunoSEQ multiplex PCR was the method, and the copy in TCRdb shows in-frame clones only, minus some. V, J and clone size derive from that table, while D and trimming were established from the DNA sequence. The sample has around 200,000 clones, roughly nine tenths seen once; the top ten hold 1.9%. The data originate from a study of blood T cell repertoires in COVID-19. As for the study in general: The study drew acute and convalescent COVID-19 samples from the United States, Italy and Spain. Sample material is recorded as cDNA or gDNA derived from T cells, B-cell-depleted T cells, or PBMCs.

V lost 2 bases to trimming and J lost 0 bases, with 13 bases between them. The CDR3 spans 16 residues. Germline lookup yields CDR1 SNHLY and CDR2 FYNNEI. Sequenced input: peripheral blood. The J gene is TRBJ1-2, the V gene TRBV2, with D unclear. The clonotype was recovered from a man aged 40-55 years with active or convalescent COVID-19. CDR3 in DNA: TGTGCCAGCAGTGAATTTGGCGGGGTTTCTAACTATGGCTACACCTTC. Protein sequence: CASSEFGGVSNYGYTF. Filled out from reference TRBV2 and TRBJ1-2, the complete variable domain reads EPEVTQTPSHQVTQMGQEVILRCVPISNHLYFYWYRQILGQKVEFLVSFYNNEISEKSEIFDDQFSVERPDGSNFTLKIRSTKLEDSAMYFCASSEFGGVSNYGYTFGSGTRLTVV.